Listed here is a single T cell receptor (beta chain). Its antigen is unknown. The sample is drawn from a study of PD-1 blockade in classical Hodgkin lymphoma. About the study: Patients got intravenous nivolumab 3 mg/kg every 2 weeks.

Every patient experienced relapse after autologous stem cell transplantation, and brentuximab vedotin exposure varied. PBMCs, once thawed, yielded CD8+ T cells isolated by magnetic negative selection. The CDR3 spans 18 residues. Trimming cost V 4 bases and J 1 base; bases outside gene matches: 10. Germline CDR1 reads SGHNT; CDR2 reads YYREEE (reference sequence). Study-wide points: Significantly greater TCR diversity emerged by C4D1 in CD4+ cells but not CD8+ cells. In newly diagnosed patients, baseline TCR diversity was reportedly below that of healthy donors.

Sequenced by immunoSEQ multiplex PCR; TCRdb stores in-frame clones only, minus some. The sample carries a few thousand clones, roughly 80% recorded once. This sample comprised CD8+ T cells from blood, obtained at baseline. This TCR was recovered from a human donor with classical Hodgkin lymphoma. The chain recombines TRBV5-4 with TRBJ2-2, with 10 bases matching TRBD1. CDR3 in amino acids: CASSQSIRDRGNTGELFF. CDR3 nucleotide sequence: TGTGCCAGCAGCCAATCCATCCGGGACAGGGGGAACACCGGGGAGCTGTTTTTT. Full variable domain (outside the CDR3, taken from reference TRBV5-4 and TRBJ2-2): ETGVTQSPTHLIKTRGQQVTLRCSSQSGHNTVSWYQQALGQGPQFIFQYYREEENGRGNFPPRFSGLQFPNYSSELNVNALELDDSALYLCASSQSIRDRGNTGELFFGEGSRLTVL.